These 3 T cell receptor beta chains were all obtained from the same sample, sequenced in a study of glioma-infiltrating T cells after dendritic cell vaccination. TCRdb's copy holds only in-frame clones and misses some; the assay was immunoSEQ multiplex PCR. Among 60,000 or so clones listed, approximately 86% were seen once. Time point here: after dendritic cell vaccination, including at tumor progression/relapse. The specimen was blood, collected after dendritic cell vaccination. The receptors were sampled from a human donor with glioblastoma.

This sequence joins TRBV11-2 and TRBJ2-1, with 8 bases aligning to TRBD2. V trimming: 5 bases; J trimming: 2 bases; junction bases outside the gene matches: 11. The CDR3 totals 17 residues. The germline gives CDR1 SGHAT, CDR2 FQNNGV. The CDR3 loop is CASSPLRTGGPYNEQFF. CDR3 bases: TGTGCCAGCAGCCCCCTAAGAACGGGAGGGCCCTACAATGAGCAGTTCTTC.

The chain combines TRBV4-1 with TRBJ1-4; D unresolved. CDR1 is MGHRA and CDR2 is YSYEKL in the germline V gene. Trimming left V 4 bases short and J 7 bases short, with 16 bases between. The CDR3 runs 15 residues. CDR3 region: CASSRGPVQSEKLFF. In nucleotides, the CDR3 is TGCGCCAGCAGCCGAGGCCCCGTGCAAAGTGAAAAACTGTTTTTT.

The rearrangement links TRBV5-6 to TRBJ1-4; D gene uncertain. This CDR3 contains 13 residues. Germline lookup yields CDR1 SGHDT and CDR2 YYEEEE. V dropped 0 bases and J dropped 6 bases, with 6 bases sitting between them. This CDR3 reads CASSLASDEKLFF. The CDR3, as DNA: TGTGCCAGCAGCTTGGCCTCCGATGAAAAACTGTTTTTT.